The rows below give T cell receptor beta chains drawn from one sample of a study of CDR3 diversity in severe acne. TCRdb processed the PCR reads anew with MiXCR; each CDR3 protein has one entry. The sample shows approximately 90,000 distinct CDR3 sequences, under 55% of them seen only once. The sample was blood. These receptors were collected from a male donor with severe acne vulgaris. Each CDR3 is given with its conserved first and last residue. A D gene is named only where the DNA matches it firmly. Part of the rows lack a size; the others show once, few, many or a class for expanded clones.

j_call v_call cdr3_length d_call clone_size cdr3_nt cdr3_aa
TRBJ2-3 TRBV24-1 16 NA many TGTGCCACCAGTGCCCTGGACTCGACTCTCACAGATACGCAGTATTTT CATSALDSTLTDTQYF
TRBJ2-3 TRBV12-3/TRBV12-4 15 TRBD1 NA TGTGCCAGCAGTTTTAGAGGGGGCCGCACAGATACGCAGTATTTT CASSFRGGRTDTQYF
TRBJ2-5 TRBV25-1 15 TRBD1 NA TGTGCCAGCAGCAATGCCGGGACAGGGCGAGAGACCCAGTACTTC CASSNAGTGRETQYF
TRBJ1-6 TRBV7-9 15 NA NA TGTGCCAGCAGCCCTGATCCCGGGGCGACTTCACCCCTCCACTTT CASSPDPGATSPLHF
TRBJ2-7 TRBV14 13 NA many TGTGCCAGCAGCCGGGATAGAAAAGCGGAGCAGTACTTC CASSRDRKAEQYF
TRBJ1-1 TRBV4-3 15 TRBD1 NA TGCGCCAGCAGCCAAGATCAGGGGGTGAACACTGAAGCTTTCTTT CASSQDQGVNTEAFF
TRBJ2-5 TRBV7-2 13 TRBD2 NA TGTGCCAGCAGCGGGACTAGCTTCGGGACCCAGTACTTC CASSGTSFGTQYF
TRBJ1-2 TRBV19 15 TRBD1 NA TGTGCCAGTACCGAGTGGACAGGGATAACGGATGGCTACACCTTC CASTEWTGITDGYTF
TRBJ2-7 TRBV24-1 12 TRBD1 NA TGTGCCACCCCGCCAGGGACAGACCGTTGGTACTTC CATPPGTDRWYF
TRBJ2-5 TRBV5-6 14 TRBD1 few TGTGCCAGCAGCTCGGACAGGGATGGAGAGACCCAGTACTTC CASSSDRDGETQYF
TRBJ2-1 TRBV15 15 TRBD2 NA TGTGCCACCAGCAGAGATAGCGGGGGGCGTAATGAGCAGTTCTTC CATSRDSGGRNEQFF
TRBJ2-7 TRBV5-4 15 TRBD1 NA TGTGCCAGCAGCTCTAGGACAGGGTGGCCCTACGAGCAGTACTTC CASSSRTGWPYEQYF
TRBJ2-7 TRBV7-9 17 TRBD1 NA TGTGCCAGCAGCTTCGCGACGCTGACAGGGGGGAACTACGAGCAGTACTTC CASSFATLTGGNYEQYF
TRBJ2-6 TRBV10-3 17 NA few TGTGCCATCAGTGATCACAAGGGTTCCTCTGGGGCCAACGTCCTGACTTTC CAISDHKGSSGANVLTF
TRBJ1-1 TRBV29-1 12 NA many TGCAGCACCGAACAGTTCTTTAGTGAAGCTTTCTTT CSTEQFFSEAFF
TRBJ2-5 TRBV13 15 TRBD1 NA TGTGCCAGCAGCTTGGACAGGGGGACCCAAGAGACCCAGTACTTC CASSLDRGTQETQYF
TRBJ2-2 TRBV24-1 14 NA NA TGTGCCACCAGTGCGGCACCGAACACCGGGGAGCTGTTTTTT CATSAAPNTGELFF
TRBJ2-7 TRBV20-1 13 NA many TGCAGTGCTCTGGCGGGGACAGCCTACGAGCAGTACTTC CSALAGTAYEQYF
TRBJ1-1 TRBV25-1 15 NA NA TGTGCCAGCAGTTTACGCGGCGGGGGCTGGGCTGAAGCTTTCTTT CASSLRGGGWAEAFF
TRBJ1-3 TRBV3-1 19 NA NA TGTGCCAGCAGCCAAGTTTATGGGAACAAGCTCGACTCTGGAAACACCATATATTTT CASSQVYGNKLDSGNTIYF
TRBJ2-5 TRBV7-9 13 NA NA TGTGCCAGCAGCTTAACCCTTCCCGAGGCCCAGTACTTC CASSLTLPEAQYF
TRBJ2-3 TRBV9 15 NA NA TGTGCCAGCAGCGTAGAAGCCCAGTCCACAGATACGCAGTATTTT CASSVEAQSTDTQYF
TRBJ2-1 TRBV19 15 TRBD2 NA TGTGCCTCCCAGAGCGGGAGGACATCCCACAATGAGCAGTTCTTC CASQSGRTSHNEQFF
TRBJ2-3 TRBV2 13 TRBD1 medium-sized TGTGCCAGCCGGACAGGCCTTGCAGATACGCAGTATTTT CASRTGLADTQYF
TRBJ2-7 TRBV4-1 15 NA NA TGCGCCAGCAGCCAAAACCGGGCCCCTTCCTACGAGCAGTACTTC CASSQNRAPSYEQYF
TRBJ2-2 TRBV29-1 14 TRBD2 medium-sized TGCAGCGTTGCGGGGCTAGCGGGGTCCGGGGAGCTGTTTTTT CSVAGLAGSGELFF
TRBJ1-2 TRBV15 16 NA medium-sized TGTGCCACCAGCAGAGATCGATCTGCCCCGAAGGGTGGCTACACCTTC CATSRDRSAPKGGYTF
TRBJ2-2 TRBV4-3 14 NA NA TGCGCCCGCAGCCTGGGACGGAACACCGGGGAGCTGTTTTTT CARSLGRNTGELFF
TRBJ1-2 TRBV12-3/TRBV12-4 13 NA few TGTGCCAGCAGTTTAACGATGGAGTATGGCTACACCTTC CASSLTMEYGYTF
TRBJ2-7 TRBV5-6 14 TRBD1 NA TGTGCCAGCAGCTTTGACAGGGGGAACTACGAGCAGTACTTC CASSFDRGNYEQYF
TRBJ2-7 TRBV5-1 13 NA many TGCGCCAGCAGCTTGGCCCAGGACCGCGAGCAGTACTTC CASSLAQDREQYF
TRBJ2-3 TRBV2 15 TRBD1 NA TGTGCCAGCAGCCCGGGACAGGGCTTCACAGATACGCAGTATTTT CASSPGQGFTDTQYF
TRBJ1-1 TRBV6-4 13 NA medium-sized TGTGCCAGCAGTAGGGAACCGAACACTGAAGCTTTCTTT CASSREPNTEAFF
TRBJ2-1 TRBV7-2 14 TRBD2 NA TGTGCCAGCAGCCTCAGGACTAGTATTAATGAGCAGTTCTTC CASSLRTSINEQFF
TRBJ2-2 TRBV24-1 15 NA NA TGTGCCACCAGTGATCCAGACCGCAACACCGGGGAGCTGTTTTTT CATSDPDRNTGELFF
TRBJ2-7 TRBV2 14 NA NA TGTGCCAGCAGTGGCATGGGCAGGGGCTACGAGCAGTACTTC CASSGMGRGYEQYF
TRBJ2-5 TRBV14 15 NA few TGTGCCAGCAGCCCCCGGCGACTAGTCCAAGAGACCCAGTACTTC CASSPRRLVQETQYF
TRBJ1-3 TRBV7-2 17 TRBD1 NA TGTGCCAGCAGCTTACCCCGGACAGGGGCCTCTGGAAACACCATATATTTT CASSLPRTGASGNTIYF
TRBJ2-7 TRBV7-8 19 TRBD2 NA TGTGCCAGCAGCCACATACCGGGGACTAGCGGGAGAAGGACCTACGAGCAGTACTTC CASSHIPGTSGRRTYEQYF
TRBJ1-1 TRBV9 14 NA many TGTGCCAGCAGCGTGGTTCGAGAGAACACTGAAGCTTTCTTT CASSVVRENTEAFF
TRBJ2-1 TRBV6-4 14 TRBD2 NA TGTGCCAGCAGTGACTCTGGGGAGGGAAATGAGCAGTTCTTC CASSDSGEGNEQFF
TRBJ2-1 TRBV2 14 TRBD2 NA TGTGCCAGCAGACGACTAGCGGGGTACAATGAGCAGTTCTTC CASRRLAGYNEQFF
TRBJ1-1 TRBV5-8 13 NA NA TGTGCCAGCCGCAGAGCCCAGGACCTAAGAGCTTTCTTT CASRRAQDLRAFF
TRBJ2-7 TRBV25-1 13 NA NA TGTGCCAGCAGTTCCGGGGTTGACTACGAGCAGTACTTC CASSSGVDYEQYF
TRBJ1-4 TRBV5-1 14 TRBD1 many TGCGCCAGCAGCTTGAGACAGGGTGGTGAAAAACTGTTTTTT CASSLRQGGEKLFF
TRBJ1-4 TRBV6-1 16 TRBD1 NA TGTGCCAGCAGTGAAGCGCAGGGACAGGGGGATGAAAAACTGTTTTTT CASSEAQGQGDEKLFF
TRBJ2-5 TRBV7-2 12 NA NA TGTGCCAGCAGCCAAAACGAGGAGACCCAGTACTTC CASSQNEETQYF
TRBJ2-7 TRBV5-8 13 TRBD2 few TGTGCCAGCAGCCGCGGGGGGGCCTACGAGCAGTACTTC CASSRGGAYEQYF